Judged by abundance, the clone carrying this TCR beta chain is medium-sized (0.01 to 0.1%). Original handling: The median was around 100,000 TCRs per sample, ranging roughly 23,224 to 750,000. TCRdb passed the RACE reads through MiXCR, listing each CDR3 protein once. TCRdb's processing, not the authors', yielded these V and J calls. The top ten hold approximately 7.1% of the sample, which has about 15,000 distinct CDR3 sequences, approximately 16% seen once. This sample is part of a study of human T cells and chemical hapten exposure. About the study: Patches that contained 0.01% DPC were applied to the upper back and read at 6 days.

Time point specified: patch test 1, 2 weeks after DPC sensitization. Noted treatment: therapeutic diphenylcyclopropenone sensitization with weekly scalp DPC. Non-pregnant alopecia patients aged 18 to 70, suitable for DPC therapy. CDR3 length equals 14 residues. Per the germline V gene, CDR1 is DFQATT and CDR2 is SNEGSKA (reference sequence). The V gene end was trimmed by 6 bases and the J gene end by 7 bases; junction bases not matched to a gene: 10. This sequence was found in a woman in her twenties or thirties with alopecia areata. Some clones in this sample may be carry-over from other donors' samples. The specimen was whole blood, collected in connection with sensitization to the hapten diphenylcyclopropenone (DPC). V and J are TRBV20-1 and TRBJ2-1; 9 positions match TRBD1. Here the CDR3 reads CSALDRGRTNEQFF. The CDR3 DNA follows: TGCAGTGCCCTGGACAGGGGCCGTACAAATGAGCAGTTCTTC.